This TCR beta chain emerged from a study of T cell responses to AZD1222 COVID-19 vaccine. Measured with immunoSEQ multiplex PCR; TCRdb has only the in-frame clones, and not every one. The repertoire includes fewer than 130,000 clones, around 90% of them detected once, and about 16% sits in the top ten. The ends lost 5 bases at V and 1 base at J; junction bases unmatched: 4. The CDR3 extends over 14 amino acids. Germline loops: CDR1 LGHNA, CDR2 YNFKEQ. The receptor was isolated from an adult who received the AZD1222 COVID-19 vaccine. The rearrangement uses TRBV4-2 and TRBJ1-1, with 7 bases aligning to TRBD1. The sequencing used peripheral blood, collected 28 days after the second AZD1222 dose. The chain's CDR3 is CASSWGQPNTEAFF. Here the CDR3 DNA reads TGTGCCAGCAGCTGGGGACAGCCGAACACTGAAGCTTTCTTT.